A single sample gave rise to the 4 T cell receptor beta chains below, sequenced in a study of shared clonotypes between healthy human individuals. Profiling relied on immunoSEQ multiplex PCR, and the TCRdb table lists in-frame clones only, not all of them. The table includes 90,000 to 150,000 clones, roughly two thirds detected once. Sample: memory CD8+ T cells sorted from blood. Described subset: CD45RO+ cells pooled with CCR7-negative TemRA cells. These receptors all come from a woman younger than 45 in good health.

Turning to this clone: The same CDR3 can be traced to other DNA sequences in this sample. The V and J genes are TRBV7-9 and TRBJ2-7; no firm D call. The CDR3 has 13 residues. Germline V gives CDR1 SEHNR, CDR2 FQNEAQ (reference sequence). Trimming removed 0 bases at V and 4 bases at J, with 7 bases between. The CDR3 nucleotides are TGTGCCAGCAGCTTAGCTGTTTCGTACGAGCAGTACTTC. Protein sequence: CASSLAVSYEQYF.

The V call is TRBV27, the J call TRBJ2-3; 8 nucleotides line up with TRBD1. V shed 6 bases and J 2 bases; nucleotides not matched to a gene: 16. The V gene's germline CDR1 is MNHEY and CDR2 SMNVEV (reference sequence). This CDR3 is 18 amino acids long. The CDR3 region is CASSPIRGRSGYTDTQYF. For the CDR3, the DNA is TGTGCCAGCAGCCCCATCAGGGGGCGTAGCGGCTACACAGATACGCAGTATTTT.

The J gene is TRBJ2-7, the V gene TRBV7-6, with 10 positions matching TRBD2. CDR1 is SGHVS, CDR2 FNYEAQ, per germline. The CDR3 is 16 amino acids. J gave up 0 bases and V 4 bases, and 6 bases lay outside the gene matches. For the CDR3, the DNA is TGTGCCAGCAGCTCGCTAGCGGGAGAGACCTCCTACGAGCAGTACTTC. This gives the protein CASSSLAGETSYEQYF.

This chain connects TRBV7-7 to TRBJ2-5; TRBD2 agrees at 8 bases. This CDR3 is built from 15 residues. Germline CDR1 is SSHAT and CDR2 is FNYEAQ (reference sequence). The J segment lost 5 bases and the V segment lost 4 bases, leaving 9 bases of the junction unmatched. This CDR3 is CASSWGGPSGETQYF. In DNA form, the CDR3 reads TGTGCCAGCAGCTGGGGCGGTCCTAGCGGGGAGACCCAGTACTTC.